A selection of T cell receptor beta chains follows, all from one sample in a study of spatial heterogeneity in lung cancer. TCRdb re-analysed the 5' RACE reads in MiXCR, keeping a single row per CDR3 protein. Seen here are fewer than 6,000 distinct CDR3 sequences, 29% observed once, and the top ten hold 26%. The sample consisted of lung tumor tissue, taken at surgery. All receptors come from a female donor with early-stage non-small cell lung cancer. Both conserved end residues are part of each CDR3. Each record gives: J gene, V gene, CDR3 protein.

TRBJ1-4 TRBV20-1 CSALQGATNEKLFF
TRBJ1-5 TRBV6-2/TRBV6-3 CASSLAANQPQHF
TRBJ2-7 TRBV7-6 CASLSPGGLIYEQYF
TRBJ1-2 TRBV2 CASTRGSDYGYTF
TRBJ2-2 TRBV6-5 CASSFTGAGDQLVFF
TRBJ1-2 TRBV12-3/TRBV12-4 CASGDYGYTF
TRBJ1-4 TRBV7-7 CASSFGAEKLFF
TRBJ2-7 TRBV6-6 CASTPGTGVTYEQYF
TRBJ2-7 TRBV5-5 CASSLVARGPYEQYF
TRBJ2-2 TRBV2 CASRAVSNTGELFF
TRBJ1-6 TRBV7-3 CASSLKGRTENNSPLHF
TRBJ1-1 TRBV29-1 CSVVGTAKTEAFF
TRBJ2-5 TRBV5-1 CASSLESYPQETQYF
TRBJ1-1 TRBV4-3 CASSQDPGNTEAFF
TRBJ2-7 TRBV29-1 CSALRGTGTYEQYF
TRBJ2-7 TRBV7-2 CASSRIGGAAGEQYF
TRBJ1-6 TRBV12-3/TRBV12-4 CASSGRGAGSYNSPLHF
TRBJ2-5 TRBV28 CASSFLGTEETQYF